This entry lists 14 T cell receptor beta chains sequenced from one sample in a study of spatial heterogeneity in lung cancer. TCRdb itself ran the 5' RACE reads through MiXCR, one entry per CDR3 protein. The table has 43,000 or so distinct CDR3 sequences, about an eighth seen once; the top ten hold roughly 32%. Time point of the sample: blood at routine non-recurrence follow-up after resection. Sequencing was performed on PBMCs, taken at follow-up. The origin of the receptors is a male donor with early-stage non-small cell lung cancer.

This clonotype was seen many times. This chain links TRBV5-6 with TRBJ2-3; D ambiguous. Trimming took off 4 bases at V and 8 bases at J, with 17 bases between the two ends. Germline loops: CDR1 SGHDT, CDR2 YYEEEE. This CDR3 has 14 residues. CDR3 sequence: CASSPKTVGSTQYF. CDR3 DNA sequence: TGTGCCAGCAGCCCGAAGACGGTGGGATCTACGCAGTATTTT. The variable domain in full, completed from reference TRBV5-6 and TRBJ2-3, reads DAGVTQSPTHLIKTRGQQVTLRCSPKSGHDTVSWYQQALGQGPQFIFQYYEEEERQRGNFPDRFSGHQFPNYSSELNVNALLLGDSALYLCASSPKTVGSTQYFGPGTRLTVL.

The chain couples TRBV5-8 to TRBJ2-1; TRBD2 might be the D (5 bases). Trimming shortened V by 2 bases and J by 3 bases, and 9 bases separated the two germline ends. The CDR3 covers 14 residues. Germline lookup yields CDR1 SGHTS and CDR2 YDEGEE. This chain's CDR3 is CASSLDYLYNEQFF. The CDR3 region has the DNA TGTGCCAGCAGCTTAGACTATCTCTACAATGAGCAGTTCTTC.

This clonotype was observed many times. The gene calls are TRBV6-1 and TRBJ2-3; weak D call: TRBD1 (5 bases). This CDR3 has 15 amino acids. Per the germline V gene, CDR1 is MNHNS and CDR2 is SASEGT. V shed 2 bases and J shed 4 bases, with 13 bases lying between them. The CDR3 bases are TGTGCCAGCAGTGAAAGGCAGGGTAGGGCAGATACGCAGTATTTT. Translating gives CASSERQGRADTQYF.

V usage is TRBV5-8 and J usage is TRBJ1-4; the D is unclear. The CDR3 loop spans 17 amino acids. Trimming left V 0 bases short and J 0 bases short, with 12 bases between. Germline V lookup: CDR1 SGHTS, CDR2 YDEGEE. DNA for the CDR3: TGTGCCAGCAGCTTGGGTAGCTTTGGGACAACTAATGAAAAACTGTTTTTT. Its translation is CASSLGSFGTTNEKLFF. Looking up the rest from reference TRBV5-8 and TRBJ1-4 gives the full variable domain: EAGVTQSPTHLIKTRGQQATLRCSPISGHTSVYWYQQALGLGLQFLLWYDEGEERNRGNFPPRFSGRQFPNYSSELNVNALELEDSALYLCASSLGSFGTTNEKLFFGSGTQLSVL.

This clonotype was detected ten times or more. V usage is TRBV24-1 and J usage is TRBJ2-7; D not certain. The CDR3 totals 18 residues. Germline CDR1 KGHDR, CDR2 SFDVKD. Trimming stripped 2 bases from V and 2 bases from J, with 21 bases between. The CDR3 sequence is CATSDCPSDEKKAYEQYF. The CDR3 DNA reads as TGTGCCACCAGTGATTGCCCTTCCGACGAGAAGAAAGCCTACGAGCAGTACTTC.

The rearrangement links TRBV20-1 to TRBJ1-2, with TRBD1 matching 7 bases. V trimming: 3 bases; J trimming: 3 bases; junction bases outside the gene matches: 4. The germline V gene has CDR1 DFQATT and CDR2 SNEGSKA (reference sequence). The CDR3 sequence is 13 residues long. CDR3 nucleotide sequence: TGCAGTGCTAGCAAGGGGGCGGACTATGGCTACACCTTC. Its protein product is CSASKGADYGYTF.

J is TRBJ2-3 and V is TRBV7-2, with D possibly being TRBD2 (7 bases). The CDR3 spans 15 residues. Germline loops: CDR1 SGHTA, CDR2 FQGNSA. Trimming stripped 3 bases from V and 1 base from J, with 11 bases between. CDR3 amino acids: CASSFTGGGTDTQYF. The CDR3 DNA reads TGTGCCAGCAGCTTCACGGGGGGCGGCACAGATACGCAGTATTTT. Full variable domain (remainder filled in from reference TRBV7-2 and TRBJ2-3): GAGVSQSPSNKVTEKGKDVELRCDPISGHTALYWYRQSLGQGLEFLIYFQGNSAPDKSGLPSDRFSAERTGGSVSTLTIQRTQQEDSAVYLCASSFTGGGTDTQYFGPGTRLTVL.

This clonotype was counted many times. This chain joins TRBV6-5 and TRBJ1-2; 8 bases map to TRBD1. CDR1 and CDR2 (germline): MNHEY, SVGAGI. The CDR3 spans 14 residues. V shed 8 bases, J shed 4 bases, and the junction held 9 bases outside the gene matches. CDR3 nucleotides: TGTGCCAGCTCAAGGACAGGGCAGGGCTATGGCTACACCTTC. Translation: CASSRTGQGYGYTF.

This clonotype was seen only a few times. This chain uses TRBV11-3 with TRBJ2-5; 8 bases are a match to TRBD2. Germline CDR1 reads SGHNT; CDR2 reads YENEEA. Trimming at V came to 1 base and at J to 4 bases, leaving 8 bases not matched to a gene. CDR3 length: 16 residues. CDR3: CASSLGTSGPGETQYF. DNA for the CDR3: TGTGCCAGCAGCTTAGGCACTAGCGGCCCAGGAGAGACCCAGTACTTC. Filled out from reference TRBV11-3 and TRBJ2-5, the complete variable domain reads EAGVVQSPRYKIIEKKQPVAFWCNPISGHNTLYWYLQNLGQGPELLIRYENEEAVDDSQLPKDRFSAERLKGVDSTLKIQPAELGDSAVYLCASSLGTSGPGETQYFGPGTRLLVL.

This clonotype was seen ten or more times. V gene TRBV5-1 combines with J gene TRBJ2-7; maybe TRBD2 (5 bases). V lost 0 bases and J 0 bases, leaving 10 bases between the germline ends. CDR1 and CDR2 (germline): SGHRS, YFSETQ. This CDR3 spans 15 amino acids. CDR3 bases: TGCGCCAGCAGCTTGGTTGCTAGCAGCTCCTACGAGCAGTACTTC. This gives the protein CASSLVASSSYEQYF.

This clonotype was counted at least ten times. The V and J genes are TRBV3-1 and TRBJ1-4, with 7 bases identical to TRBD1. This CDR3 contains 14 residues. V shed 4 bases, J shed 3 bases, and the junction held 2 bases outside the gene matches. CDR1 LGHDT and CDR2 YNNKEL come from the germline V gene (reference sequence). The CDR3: CASSPQGSNEKLFF. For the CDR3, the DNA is TGTGCCAGCAGCCCACAGGGGTCTAATGAAAAACTGTTTTTT.

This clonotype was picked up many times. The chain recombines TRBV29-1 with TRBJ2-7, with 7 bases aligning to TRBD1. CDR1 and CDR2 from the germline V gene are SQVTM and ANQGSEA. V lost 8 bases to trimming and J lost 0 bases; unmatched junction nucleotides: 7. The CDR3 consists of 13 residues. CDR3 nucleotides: TGCAGCATACAGGGGCCGAGCTCCTACGAGCAGTACTTC. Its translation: CSIQGPSSYEQYF.

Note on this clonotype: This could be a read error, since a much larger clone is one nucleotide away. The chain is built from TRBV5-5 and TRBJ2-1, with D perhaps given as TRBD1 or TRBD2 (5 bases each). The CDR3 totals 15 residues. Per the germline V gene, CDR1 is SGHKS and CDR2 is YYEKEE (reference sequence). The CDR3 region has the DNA TGTGCCGGCAGCTTGGGGACGGGAAAATACAATGAGCAGTTCTTC. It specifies CAGSLGTGKYNEQFF.

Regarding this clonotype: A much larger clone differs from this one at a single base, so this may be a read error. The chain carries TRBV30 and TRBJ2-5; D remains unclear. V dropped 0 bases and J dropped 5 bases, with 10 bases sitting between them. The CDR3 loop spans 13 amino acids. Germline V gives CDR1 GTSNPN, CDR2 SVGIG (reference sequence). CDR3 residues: CAWSVSRGETQYF. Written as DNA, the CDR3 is TGTGCCTGGAGTGTGTCTCGCGGTGAGACCCAGTACTTC.